Below are 22 T cell receptor beta chains sequenced from a single sample in a study of blood T cell repertoires in COVID-19. The repertoire was sequenced with immunoSEQ multiplex PCR; TCRdb's copy has only in-frame clones and lacks some. The sample lists about 440,000 clones; 88% were seen once. Sequences were obtained from peripheral blood. Receptors were obtained from a woman aged 50 to 60 with COVID-19, enrolled during active disease.

This chain links TRBV5-5 with TRBJ2-7; TRBD1 matches at 7 bases. In germline, CDR1 is SGHKS, CDR2 YYEKEE (reference sequence). The CDR3 runs 14 residues. Germline trimming cut 4 bases from V and 2 bases from J; bases unmatched to any gene: 6. The CDR3, as DNA: TGTGCCAGCAGCAGACCCGGGACAGCCTACGAGCAGTACTTC. Protein: CASSRPGTAYEQYF. Based on the CDR3 plus reference TRBV5-5 and TRBJ2-7, the full variable domain is DAGVTQSPTHLIKTRGQQVTLRCSPISGHKSVSWYQQVLGQGPQFIFQYYEKEERGRGNFPDRFSARQFPNYSSELNVNALLLGDSALYLCASSRPGTAYEQYFGPGTRLTVT.

The V gene is TRBV19, the J gene TRBJ1-2, with 8 bases identical to TRBD1. The V segment lost 7 bases and the J segment 0 bases; nucleotides outside the gene matches: 16. The CDR3 loop spans 18 amino acids. Germline values: CDR1 LNHDA, CDR2 SQIVND (reference sequence). The CDR3 DNA is TGTGCCAGTATGGCAGTGACAGGGGTTGGATTCGCTAACTATGGCTACACCTTC. This translates into CASMAVTGVGFANYGYTF.

The J gene is TRBJ2-2, the V gene TRBV7-3; TRBD1 matches 10 bases. The CDR3 sequence is 15 residues long. With V trimmed by 3 bases and J by 4 bases, 2 bases remained unmatched. CDR1 and CDR2 (germline): SGHTA, FQGTGA. CDR3 sequence (DNA): TGTGCCAGCAGCTTCCGGGACAGGGGCACCGGGGAGCTGTTTTTT. This codes for CASSFRDRGTGELFF.

The chain uses TRBV9 and TRBJ2-7, with 11 positions matching TRBD1. The ends lost 0 bases at V and 4 bases at J; junction bases unmatched: 3. The CDR3 has 15 amino acids. Germline CDR1 SGDLS, CDR2 YYNGEE. In DNA form, the CDR3 reads TGTGCCAGCAGCGTAGAGGGGACAGGGGGGTACGAGCAGTACTTC. Translating gives CASSVEGTGGYEQYF.

The chain is built from TRBV4-1 and TRBJ2-7; TRBD2 matches at 11 bases. The J segment lost 4 bases and the V segment lost 4 bases, leaving 12 bases of the junction unmatched. Germline-derived CDR1 and CDR2 are MGHRA and YSYEKL. The CDR3 has 17 residues. The CDR3, as DNA: TGCGCCAGCAGCCCCCCCCCGCTAGCGGGGGGCACTTACGAGCAGTACTTC. Translated, it gives CASSPPPLAGGTYEQYF.

The chain joins TRBV18 to TRBJ1-1; D possibly corresponds to TRBD1 (5 bases). Germline V gene data show CDR1 as KGHSH and CDR2 as LQKENI. The CDR3 consists of 15 residues. V dropped 2 bases and J dropped 4 bases, with 14 bases sitting between them. The CDR3 sequence: CASSPYTGVGTEAFF. CDR3 DNA sequence: TGTGCCAGCTCACCATATACAGGAGTGGGCACTGAAGCTTTCTTT.

This chain links TRBV2 with TRBJ2-7; D call uncertain. CDR3 length: 13 residues. Between the trimmed V and J ends, which lost 6 bases and 1 base, there was a span of 10 bases. Germline CDR1 and CDR2: SNHLY and FYNNEI. The CDR3 DNA sequence: TGTGCCAGCAGACAGCCTGCTTCCTACGAGCAGTACTTC. Amino acid sequence: CASRQPASYEQYF.

Only one count was recorded for this clone. V and J are TRBV6-5 and TRBJ2-3; D is possibly TRBD1 (6 bases). The CDR3 covers 13 residues. Germline CDR1 and CDR2: MNHEY and SVGAGI. The germline V and J ends were trimmed by 6 bases and 9 bases, with 16 bases remaining between them. DNA of the CDR3: TGTGCCAGCAGGCTACGAGCAGGGGAGACGCAGTATTTT. It is translated as CASRLRAGETQYF.

This chain joins TRBV15 and TRBJ1-2; D remains unclear. The CDR3 loop spans 12 amino acids. Germline values: CDR1 LNHNV, CDR2 YYDKDF (reference sequence). The V and J ends lost 6 bases and 6 bases respectively, with 11 bases between them. The CDR3 DNA reads as TGTGCCACCAGATTCGGGAGTCATGGCTACACCTTC. Translating it yields CATRFGSHGYTF.

The chain employs TRBV4-1 and TRBJ2-7; D possibly corresponds to TRBD2 (6 bases). Germline CDR1 is MGHRA and CDR2 is YSYEKL. The CDR3 runs 15 residues. V was clipped by 1 base and J by 4 bases, with 14 bases between them. CDR3 DNA: TGCGCCAGCAGCCAAGTTGAGGGAGGTGGGTACGAGCAGTACTTC. It translates to CASSQVEGGGYEQYF.

The genes are TRBV25-1 and TRBJ2-3, with 8 bases fitting TRBD2. This CDR3 has 12 amino acids. Germline loops: CDR1 MGHDK, CDR2 SYGVNS. The ends lost 6 bases at V and 7 bases at J; junction bases unmatched: 3. CDR3 sequence: CASSGGGYTQYF. The CDR3 region has the DNA TGTGCCAGCAGCGGCGGGGGGTATACGCAGTATTTT.

The chain uses TRBV4-2 and TRBJ2-1; TRBD2 matches 7 bases. This CDR3 is built from 18 residues. With 0 bases clipped from V and 7 bases from J, the junction kept 15 bases outside the gene matches. In germline, CDR1 is LGHNA, CDR2 YNFKEQ. The CDR3 loop reads CASSQDREAGPHRNEQFF. CDR3 bases: TGTGCCAGCAGCCAAGATAGGGAAGCGGGGCCCCACAGGAATGAGCAGTTCTTC.

In the case of this clone: Additional DNA sequences in this sample encode the identical CDR3. The CDR3 here is CASSPGRNTEAFF. The DNA of the CDR3 is TGTGCCAGCTCACCTGGCAGGAACACTGAAGCTTTCTTT. The V gene is TRBV18, the J gene TRBJ1-1; D not certain. This CDR3 is built from 13 residues. The germline V gene encodes CDR1 KGHSH and CDR2 LQKENI. The V and J ends lost 3 bases and 1 base respectively, with 6 bases between them. Filled out from reference TRBV18 and TRBJ1-1, the complete variable domain reads NAGVMQNPRHLVRRRGQEARLRCSPMKGHSHVYWYRQLPEEGLKFMVYLQKENIIDESGMPKERFSAEFPKEGPSILRIQQVVRGDSAAYFCASSPGRNTEAFFGQGTRLTVV.

This sequence joins TRBV5-4 and TRBJ2-3; a possible D gene is TRBD1 (8 bases). The CDR3 is 14 amino acids. Trimming took 1 base from V and 8 from J, leaving 14 bases between them. Looked up from germline, CDR1 is SGHNT and CDR2 is YYREEE (reference sequence). CDR3 amino acids: CASSLSGTGGTQYF. CDR3 coding DNA: TGTGCCAGCAGCTTGAGCGGGACAGGAGGTACGCAGTATTTT.

The rearrangement links TRBV30 to TRBJ2-1; TRBD2 matches at 8 bases. V was clipped by 4 bases and J by 4 bases; unmatched bases: 3. CDR1 is GTSNPN, CDR2 SVGIG, per germline (reference sequence). CDR3 size: 13 residues. The CDR3 bases are TGTGCCTGGAATAGCGGGGATTACAATGAGCAGTTCTTC. Protein sequence: CAWNSGDYNEQFF.

This clone was seen once. The rearrangement uses TRBV24-1 and TRBJ1-1; a weak D match, TRBD1 (5 bases). Germline CDR1 is KGHDR and CDR2 is SFDVKD. This CDR3 is 13 amino acids long. The ends were cut back, 3 bases at V and 3 bases at J, with 7 bases in the middle. DNA of the CDR3: TGTGCCACCAGTGATCAGGGTTACACTGAAGCTTTCTTT. It codes for CATSDQGYTEAFF.

The chain uses TRBV19 and TRBJ1-5, with D possibly TRBD1 on 5 matching bases. Trimming removed 5 bases at V and 6 bases at J, with 11 bases between. This CDR3 comprises 13 residues. The germline CDR1 and CDR2 sequences are LNHDA and SQIVND (reference sequence). CDR3 amino acids: CASSGSGVQPQHF. CDR3 bases: TGTGCCAGTAGTGGTTCGGGGGTTCAGCCCCAGCATTTT.

This chain joins TRBV7-9 and TRBJ2-7; TRBD1 might be the D (5 bases). Germline CDR1 reads SEHNR; CDR2 reads FQNEAQ (reference sequence). The CDR3 extends over 13 amino acids. V was clipped by 7 bases and J by 4 bases, with 14 bases between them. The CDR3 region is CASTPKGRYEQYF. The DNA of the CDR3 is TGTGCCAGCACCCCGAAGGGGCGTTACGAGCAGTACTTC.

This chain uses TRBV27 with TRBJ1-2, with D uncertain. There are 13 residues in the CDR3. The V end was cut by 9 bases, the J end by 4 bases, with 15 bases between. Per the germline V gene, CDR1 is MNHEY and CDR2 is SMNVEV (reference sequence). Here the CDR3 reads CASCPWEGYGYTF. CDR3 sequence (DNA): TGTGCCAGTTGTCCCTGGGAGGGCTATGGCTACACCTTC.

The chain links TRBV5-5 to TRBJ1-6, with 7 bases matching TRBD1. CDR3 length: 13 amino acids. With V trimmed by 0 bases and J by 12 bases, 3 bases remained unmatched. Germline assignment: CDR1 SGHKS and CDR2 YYEKEE (reference sequence). The CDR3 spells CASSLEQGIPLHF. Written as DNA, the CDR3 is TGTGCCAGCAGCTTGGAACAGGGGATACCCCTCCACTTT.

V gene TRBV19 combines with J gene TRBJ2-1, with D possibly being TRBD1 (6 bases). Trimming pared 3 bases from V and 9 bases from J, leaving 18 bases between. CDR3 length equals 15 residues. Germline CDR1 LNHDA, CDR2 SQIVND (reference sequence). The CDR3 protein is CASSISAGDRTEQFF. CDR3 coding DNA: TGTGCCAGTAGTATTTCGGCAGGGGACCGGACTGAGCAGTTCTTC.

V and J are TRBV5-1 and TRBJ2-1; 11 bases are a match to TRBD2. V dropped 4 bases and J dropped 5; count of bases not matched to a gene: 5. The CDR3 spans 15 residues. CDR1 SGHRS and CDR2 YFSETQ come from the germline V gene. In nucleotides, the CDR3 is TGCGCCAGCAGCCCGGGGACTAGCGGAAACAATGAGCAGTTCTTC. This codes for CASSPGTSGNNEQFF.